This TCR beta chain was identified during a study of blood T cell repertoires in COVID-19. Study background: The analysed material was cDNA or gDNA that came from T cells, B-cell-depleted T cells, or PBMCs.

In the original analysis: Nucleated cell number was recorded as an estimate derived from reference gene primer amplification. Data came from immunoSEQ multiplex PCR; TCRdb stores just in-frame clones and leaves some out. The V and J calls and the clone size are those of that table, but D and trimming were determined from the DNA. The sample holds roughly 380,000 clones, about 88% seen once. The CDR3 runs to 16 residues. Germline V lookup: CDR1 SGHTS, CDR2 YDEGEE. With 4 bases clipped from V and 6 bases from J, the junction kept 13 bases outside the gene matches. This chain uses TRBV5-8 with TRBJ2-5; 9 nucleotides agree with TRBD1. What was sequenced was peripheral blood. The origin of this receptor is a woman aged 40 to 50 with COVID-19, enrolled during active disease. CDR3 sequence (DNA): TGTGCCAGCAGCGACTTGGACAGGGGAAGGATCCAGACCCAGTACTTC. Amino acid sequence: CASSDLDRGRIQTQYF.